These 27 T cell receptor beta chains were all obtained from the same sample, sequenced in a study of Ad26.COV2.S vaccination and SARS-CoV-2 variants. Treatment described: about 20 received Ad26.COV2.S at low or high dose, single or two shots; five or six received placebo; per-sample allocation not given. Samples analyzed were those drawn on day 63 after the first vaccine or placebo injection. Libraries were prepared by immunoSEQ multiplex PCR; TCRdb keeps only in-frame clonotypes and omits some of them. Seen here are roughly 500,000 clones, 89% observed once, and the top ten hold over 2%. The source material was peripheral blood, sampled in a trial of Ad26.COV2.S vaccine versus placebo. All receptors come from a person between 18 and 59 years old who received the Ad26.COV2.S COVID-19 vaccine or a placebo.

The chain joins TRBV6-5 to TRBJ1-2; 7 bases agree with TRBD1. There are 16 residues in the CDR3. After removal of 4 bases from V and 3 bases from J, the junction contained 11 bases not matched to a gene. Germline CDR1 reads MNHEY; CDR2 reads SVGAGI. CDR3 in DNA: TGTGCCAGCAGTTCCAACAACAGGGGCATTTACTATGGCTACACCTTC. Protein product: CASSSNNRGIYYGYTF.

The chain recombines TRBV6-6 with TRBJ1-1; D not certain. Germline CDR1 and CDR2: MNHNY and SVGAGI (reference sequence). Trimming took off 4 bases at V and 6 bases at J, with 9 bases between the two ends. The CDR3 has 12 residues. The CDR3 DNA reads as TGTGCCAGCAGTTCGCTACGCTCTGAAGCTTTCTTT. This gives the protein CASSSLRSEAFF.

The gene calls are TRBV20-1 and TRBJ2-7; D is unclear. The germline V gene encodes CDR1 DFQATT and CDR2 SNEGSKA (reference sequence). Between the trimmed V and J ends, which lost 3 bases and 6 bases, there was a span of 18 bases. The CDR3 contains 14 residues. CDR3 sequence (DNA): TGCAGTGCTAGTTGGGGATCGAAACAACGCGAGCAGTACTTC. Translated, it gives CSASWGSKQREQYF.

The chain joins TRBV5-6 to TRBJ2-2; the match to TRBD2 covers 12 bases. Germline CDR1 is SGHDT and CDR2 is YYEEEE. V was clipped by 4 bases and J by 4 bases; unmatched bases: 8. The CDR3 extends over 17 amino acids. DNA of the CDR3: TGTGCCAGCAGCCCAACTAGCGGGAGGTGGGGCACCGGGGAGCTGTTTTTT. It specifies CASSPTSGRWGTGELFF.

The chain uses TRBV2 and TRBJ2-1; TRBD1 matches 9 bases. CDR1 SNHLY and CDR2 FYNNEI come from the germline V gene. The CDR3 is made up of 17 amino acids. The trim removed 6 bases at V and 4 bases at J, leaving 13 bases unmatched. CDR3 nucleotides: TGTGCCAGCAGGGGGGCTTTGGGGACAGGGCTTTACAATGAGCAGTTCTTC. This translates into CASRGALGTGLYNEQFF.

The V call is TRBV10-3, the J call TRBJ2-5; D unclear. The CDR3 length is 13 residues. Deletions cut 4 bases from V and 4 bases from J, with 10 bases between. In germline, CDR1 is ENHRY, CDR2 SYGVKD. The CDR3: CAISGPGSETQYF. Here the CDR3 DNA reads TGTGCCATCAGTGGACCCGGGTCAGAGACCCAGTACTTC.

V and J are TRBV7-9 and TRBJ1-2; D unclear. The CDR3 spans 14 residues. From germline, CDR1 is SEHNR and CDR2 FQNEAQ (reference sequence). V was shortened by 5 bases and J by 8 bases, with 18 bases between the two germline ends. This CDR3 reads CASSLREQLGGYTF. The CDR3 region has the DNA TGTGCCAGCAGCCTGCGGGAGCAACTGGGGGGCTACACCTTC. Using reference TRBV7-9 and TRBJ1-2 for the parts outside the CDR3, the full variable domain is DTGVSQNPRHKITKRGQNVTFRCDPISEHNRLYWYRQTLGQGPEFLTYFQNEAQLEKSRLLSDRFSAERPKGSFSTLEIQRTEQGDSAMYLCASSLREQLGGYTFGSGTRLTVV.

The rearrangement joins TRBV11-2 to TRBJ1-5, with D possibly being TRBD1 (5 bases). Germline V gene lookup returns CDR1 SGHAT and CDR2 FQNNGV. V shed 5 bases and J shed 4 bases, with 15 bases lying between them. This CDR3 contains 15 residues. CDR3 coding DNA: TGTGCCAGCAGCCCGACCGGGGGACCGAATCAGCCCCAGCATTTT. Residues: CASSPTGGPNQPQHF.

V usage is TRBV4-1 and J usage is TRBJ1-4; D not resolved. The CDR3 contains 14 residues. Trimming stripped 3 bases from V and 0 bases from J, with 5 bases between. The V gene's germline CDR1 is MGHRA and CDR2 YSYEKL. The CDR3 protein is CASSHLATNEKLFF. The DNA for the CDR3 is TGCGCCAGCAGCCATCTTGCAACTAATGAAAAACTGTTTTTT.

The DNA of the CDR3 is TGTGCCAGCAGCTTAGTTTCAGACCGGAACACTGAAGCTTTCTTT. It is translated as CASSLVSDRNTEAFF. The chain has TRBV7-2 and TRBJ1-1, with D hard to call. The CDR3 extends over 15 amino acids. V was shortened by 1 base and J by 1 base, with 10 bases between the two germline ends. From germline, CDR1 is SGHTA and CDR2 FQGNSA.

This chain links TRBV27 with TRBJ2-5; tentatively, D is TRBD1 (5 bases). The CDR3 loop spans 15 amino acids. Trimming removed 1 base at V and 2 bases at J, with 11 bases between. Germline values: CDR1 MNHEY, CDR2 SMNVEV (reference sequence). DNA for the CDR3: TGTGCCAGCAGTTTATATTGGGGCAGTCAAGAGACCCAGTACTTC. Amino acids: CASSLYWGSQETQYF.

The chain carries TRBV9 and TRBJ2-1, with 10 bases lining up with TRBD1. The CDR3 is made up of 16 amino acids. J lost 3 bases, V lost 3 bases, and 6 bases had no gene match. CDR1 SGDLS and CDR2 YYNGEE come from the germline V gene. CDR3 in DNA: TGTGCCAGCAGCGCGACAGGGGGCCCAGGCTACAATGAGCAGTTCTTC. This sequence encodes CASSATGGPGYNEQFF.

The V and J genes are TRBV4-3 and TRBJ2-3; perhaps TRBD1 as D (5 bases). V was shortened by 3 bases and J by 6 bases, with 16 bases between the two germline ends. Germline CDR1 LGHNA, CDR2 YSLEER. The CDR3 sequence is 15 residues long. CDR3 in amino acids: CASSHRMDAGDTQYF. In nucleotides, the CDR3 is TGCGCCAGCAGCCACCGCATGGACGCAGGGGATACGCAGTATTTT.

The chain uses TRBV5-1 and TRBJ1-1, with TRBD1 as a possible D gene (6 bases). The CDR3 sequence is 16 residues long. With 0 bases removed from V and 4 bases from J, the gap between germline ends came to 16 bases. Germline V gene data show CDR1 as SGHRS and CDR2 as YFSETQ. CDR3: CASSLAPGGGRTEAFF. CDR3 bases: TGCGCCAGCAGCTTGGCCCCGGGCGGGGGGCGCACTGAAGCTTTCTTT. The full variable domain, with the rest looked up from reference TRBV5-1 and TRBJ1-1, is KAGVTQTPRYLIKTRGQQVTLSCSPISGHRSVSWYQQTPGQGLQFLFEYFSETQRNKGNFPGRFSGRQFSNSRSEMNVSTLELGDSALYLCASSLAPGGGRTEAFFGQGTRLTVV.

The gene calls are TRBV7-9 and TRBJ1-2, with D possibly matching TRBD1 (6 bases). CDR1 SEHNR and CDR2 FQNEAQ come from the germline V gene (reference sequence). The V end lost 4 bases, the J end lost 4 bases, and 13 bases lay between the germline ends. The CDR3 extends over 14 amino acids. For the CDR3, the DNA is TGTGCCAGCAGCTGGGTTGACAGGACCTATGGCTACACCTTC. Its translation is CASSWVDRTYGYTF.

The V call is TRBV27, the J call TRBJ1-6; D is possibly TRBD1 (6 bases). V lost 3 bases to trimming and J lost 6 bases, with 9 bases between them. This CDR3 contains 14 residues. Germline-derived CDR1 and CDR2 are MNHEY and SMNVEV (reference sequence). The CDR3 sequence: CASSFGQINSPLHF. The CDR3 coding sequence is TGTGCCAGCAGTTTCGGACAGATTAATTCACCCCTCCACTTT.

V usage is TRBV13 and J usage is TRBJ2-3, with 7 nucleotides matching TRBD2. This CDR3 has 16 residues. Trimming took 3 bases from V and 7 from J; bases not matched to a gene: 13. Germline-derived CDR1 and CDR2 are PRHDT and FYEKMQ (reference sequence). The CDR3 reads CASSLWEGRGVYTQYF. The CDR3 region has the DNA TGTGCCAGCAGCTTGTGGGAGGGCCGGGGTGTGTATACGCAGTATTTT.

This sequence joins TRBV13 and TRBJ1-4; D perhaps matches TRBD1 (5 bases). Per the germline V gene, CDR1 is PRHDT and CDR2 is FYEKMQ (reference sequence). This CDR3 is built from 15 residues. Trimming removed 5 bases from V and 4 bases from J, with 14 bases in between. DNA for the CDR3: TGTGCCAGCAGCGGGGCCGGGTTCAGTAATGAAAAACTGTTTTTT. Amino acids: CASSGAGFSNEKLFF.

This sequence joins TRBV13 and TRBJ1-1; 8 bases fit TRBD1. Germline trimming cut 5 bases from V and 6 bases from J; bases unmatched to any gene: 11. Germline V gives CDR1 PRHDT, CDR2 FYEKMQ (reference sequence). The CDR3 has 15 residues. The CDR3 here is CASSPTDRAGAEAFF. CDR3 nucleotides: TGTGCCAGCAGCCCAACGGACAGGGCCGGGGCTGAAGCTTTCTTT.

The chain couples TRBV5-6 to TRBJ1-1; TRBD1 matches 9 bases. Germline V gene data show CDR1 as SGHDT and CDR2 as YYEEEE. The CDR3 length is 12 residues. V shed 6 bases, J shed 8 bases, and the junction held 5 bases outside the gene matches. CDR3 loop: CASTWGTGEAFF. CDR3 DNA: TGTGCCAGCACCTGGGGGACAGGGGAAGCTTTCTTT. Using reference TRBV5-6 and TRBJ1-1 for the parts outside the CDR3, the full variable domain is DAGVTQSPTHLIKTRGQQVTLRCSPKSGHDTVSWYQQALGQGPQFIFQYYEEEERQRGNFPDRFSGHQFPNYSSELNVNALLLGDSALYLCASTWGTGEAFFGQGTRLTVV.

This clone was found a few times. The chain combines TRBV9 with TRBJ2-1; 7 bases map to TRBD2. Germline trimming cut 0 bases from V and 13 bases from J; bases unmatched to any gene: 7. Germline V lookup: CDR1 SGDLS, CDR2 YYNGEE. The length of the CDR3 is 13 residues. This CDR3 is CASSVDGGRAQFF. CDR3 nucleotides: TGTGCCAGCAGCGTAGACGGCGGGAGAGCCCAGTTCTTC. The full variable domain, completed using reference TRBV9 and TRBJ2-1, is DSGVTQTPKHLITATGQRVTLRCSPRSGDLSVYWYQQSLDQGLQFLIQYYNGEERAKGNILERFSAQQFPDLHSELNLSSLELGDSALYFCASSVDGGRAQFFGPGTRLTVL.

There are a few counts of this clone. This sequence joins TRBV4-1 and TRBJ2-7; no clear D gene. The length of the CDR3 is 15 residues. The V gene's germline CDR1 is MGHRA and CDR2 YSYEKL. V lost 0 bases and J 6 bases, leaving 15 bases between the germline ends. The CDR3 reads CASSQDPSLDLEQYV. Here the CDR3 DNA reads TGCGCCAGCAGCCAAGACCCATCGCTGGACCTCGAGCAGTACGTC.

The chain has TRBV19 and TRBJ1-5, with 8 positions matching TRBD1. In germline, CDR1 is LNHDA, CDR2 SQIVND (reference sequence). The CDR3 runs to 18 residues. V dropped 3 bases and J dropped 4; count of bases not matched to a gene: 14. CDR3: CASSIRGRGQGWNQPQHF. The CDR3 coding sequence is TGTGCCAGTAGTATTAGGGGCCGTGGACAGGGCTGGAATCAGCCCCAGCATTTT.

The chain links TRBV7-3 to TRBJ2-3; possibly TRBD2 for D (5 bases). The CDR3 runs to 16 residues. From germline, CDR1 is SGHTA and CDR2 FQGTGA. V was trimmed by 6 bases and J by 7 bases, leaving 23 bases between them. The CDR3 reads CASSSDPSFGLNTQYF. CDR3 coding DNA: TGTGCCAGCAGTTCGGACCCCTCATTCGGACTCAATACGCAGTATTTT. Full variable domain (rest looked up from reference TRBV7-3 and TRBJ2-3): GAGVSQTPSNKVTEKGKYVELRCDPISGHTALYWYRQSLGQGPEFLIYFQGTGAADDSGLPNDRFFAVRPEGSVSTLKIQRTERGDSAVYLCASSSDPSFGLNTQYFGPGTRLTVL.

The chain has TRBV14 and TRBJ2-7; TRBD1 aligns across 8 bases. Trimming cost V 4 bases and J 6 bases; bases outside gene matches: 11. The CDR3 contains 15 residues. The V gene's germline CDR1 is SGHDN and CDR2 FVKESK. CDR3 DNA: TGTGCCAGCAGCCGTCACCACAGGGGGATCGGCGAGCAGTACGTC. This translates into CASSRHHRGIGEQYV.

The V and J genes are TRBV7-9 and TRBJ1-4; unclear D gene. From germline, CDR1 is SEHNR and CDR2 FQNEAQ (reference sequence). CDR3 size: 14 residues. The V and J ends lost 5 bases and 2 bases respectively, with 9 bases between them. CDR3 DNA: TGTGCCAGCAGCCTAGGTCCGACTAATGAAAAACTGTTTTTT. It yields the protein CASSLGPTNEKLFF.

To note about this clone: The sample carries other DNA sequences with the same CDR3. V usage is TRBV18 and J usage is TRBJ1-4; D not resolved. Germline V gene lookup returns CDR1 KGHSH and CDR2 LQKENI. This CDR3 is 11 amino acids long. The V gene lost 2 bases and the J gene lost 7 bases, with 2 bases spanning the gap. CDR3 nucleotide sequence: TGTGCCAGCTCACCAGGTGAAAAACTGTTTTTT. Protein product: CASSPGEKLFF.